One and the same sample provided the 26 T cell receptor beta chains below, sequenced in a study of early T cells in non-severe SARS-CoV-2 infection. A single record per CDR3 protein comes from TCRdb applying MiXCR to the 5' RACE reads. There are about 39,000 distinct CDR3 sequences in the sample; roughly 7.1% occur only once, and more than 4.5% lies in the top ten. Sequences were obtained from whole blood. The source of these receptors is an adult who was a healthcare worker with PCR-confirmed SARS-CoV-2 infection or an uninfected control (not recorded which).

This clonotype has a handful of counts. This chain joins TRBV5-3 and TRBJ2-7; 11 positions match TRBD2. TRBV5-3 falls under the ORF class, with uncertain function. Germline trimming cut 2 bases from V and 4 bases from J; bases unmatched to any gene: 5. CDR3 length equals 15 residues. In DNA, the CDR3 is TGTGCCAGAAGCTTCCGTCTAGCGGGGGGATACGAGCAGTACTTC. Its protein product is CARSFRLAGGYEQYF.

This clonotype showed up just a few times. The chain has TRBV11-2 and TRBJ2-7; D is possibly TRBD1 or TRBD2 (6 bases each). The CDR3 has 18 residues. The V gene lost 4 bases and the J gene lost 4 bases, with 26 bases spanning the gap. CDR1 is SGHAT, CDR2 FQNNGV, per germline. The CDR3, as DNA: TGTGCCAGCAGCTCCTACGCCACGATCATGAGGGGGGATTACGAGCAGTACTTC. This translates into CASSSYATIMRGDYEQYF.

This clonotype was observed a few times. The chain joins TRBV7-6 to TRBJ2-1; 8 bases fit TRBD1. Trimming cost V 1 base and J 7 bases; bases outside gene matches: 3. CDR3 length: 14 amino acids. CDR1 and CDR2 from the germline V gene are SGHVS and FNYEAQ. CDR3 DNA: TGTGCCAGCAGCTTAGGGGACAGGAGAAATGAGCAGTTCTTC. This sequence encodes CASSLGDRRNEQFF.

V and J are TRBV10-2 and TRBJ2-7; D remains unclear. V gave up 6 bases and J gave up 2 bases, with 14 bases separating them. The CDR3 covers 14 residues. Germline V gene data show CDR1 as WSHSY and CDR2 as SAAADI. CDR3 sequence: CASSLDMSTYEQYF. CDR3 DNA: TGCGCCAGCAGCTTAGACATGTCAACCTACGAGCAGTACTTC.

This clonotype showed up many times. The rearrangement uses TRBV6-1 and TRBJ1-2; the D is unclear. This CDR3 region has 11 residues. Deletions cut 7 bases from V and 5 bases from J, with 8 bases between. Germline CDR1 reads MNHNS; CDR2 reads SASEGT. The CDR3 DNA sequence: TGTGCCAGCACAGTAGGGTATGGCTACACCTTC. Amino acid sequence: CASTVGYGYTF.

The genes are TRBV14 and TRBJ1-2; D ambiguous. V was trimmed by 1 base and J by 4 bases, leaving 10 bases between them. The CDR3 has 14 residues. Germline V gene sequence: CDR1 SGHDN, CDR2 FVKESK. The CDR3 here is CASSQGGRGYGYTF. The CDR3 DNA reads TGTGCCAGCAGCCAAGGTGGCCGAGGCTATGGCTACACCTTC.

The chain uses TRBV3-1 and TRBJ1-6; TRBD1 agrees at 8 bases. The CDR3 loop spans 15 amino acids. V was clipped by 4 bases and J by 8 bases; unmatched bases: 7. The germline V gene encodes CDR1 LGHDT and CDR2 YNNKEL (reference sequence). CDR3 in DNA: TGTGCCAGCAGCCTGCGGACAGGGCGGGATTCACCCCTCCACTTT. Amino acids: CASSLRTGRDSPLHF.

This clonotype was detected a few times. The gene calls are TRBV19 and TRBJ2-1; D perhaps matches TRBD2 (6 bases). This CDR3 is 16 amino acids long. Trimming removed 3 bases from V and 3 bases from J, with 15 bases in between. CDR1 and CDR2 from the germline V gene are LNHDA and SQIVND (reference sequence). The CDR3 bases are TGTGCCAGTAGTATGATAGGCGGGGATAGCTACAATGAGCAGTTCTTC. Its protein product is CASSMIGGDSYNEQFF. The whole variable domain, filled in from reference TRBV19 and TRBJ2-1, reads DGGITQSPKYLFRKEGQNVTLSCEQNLNHDAMYWYRQDPGQGLRLIYYSQIVNDFQKGDIAEGYSVSREKKESFPLTVTSAQKNPTAFYLCASSMIGGDSYNEQFFGPGTRLTVL.

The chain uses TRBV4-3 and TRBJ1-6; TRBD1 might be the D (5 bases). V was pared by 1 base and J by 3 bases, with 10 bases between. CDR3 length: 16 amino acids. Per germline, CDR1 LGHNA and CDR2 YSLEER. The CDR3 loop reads CASSQVWGDYNSPLHF. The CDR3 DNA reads TGCGCCAGCAGCCAAGTTTGGGGGGACTATAATTCACCCCTCCACTTT.

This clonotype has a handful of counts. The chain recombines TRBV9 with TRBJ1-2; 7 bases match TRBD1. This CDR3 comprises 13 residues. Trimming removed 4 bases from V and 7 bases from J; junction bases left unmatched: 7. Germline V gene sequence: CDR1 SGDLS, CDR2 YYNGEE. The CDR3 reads CASSPTQGVGYTF. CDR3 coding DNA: TGTGCCAGCAGCCCAACCCAGGGGGTTGGCTACACCTTC.

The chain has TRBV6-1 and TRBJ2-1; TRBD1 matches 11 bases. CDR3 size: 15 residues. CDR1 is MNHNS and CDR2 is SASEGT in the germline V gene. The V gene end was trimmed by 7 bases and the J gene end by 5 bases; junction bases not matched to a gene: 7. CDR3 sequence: CASKGTGQGDNEQFF. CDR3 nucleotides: TGTGCCAGCAAAGGGACGGGACAGGGGGACAATGAGCAGTTCTTC.

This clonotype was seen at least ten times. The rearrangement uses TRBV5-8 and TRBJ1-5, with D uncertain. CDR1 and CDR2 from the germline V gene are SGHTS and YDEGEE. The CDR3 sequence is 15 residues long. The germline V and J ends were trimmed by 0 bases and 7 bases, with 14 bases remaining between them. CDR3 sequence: CASSLERSGRQPQHF. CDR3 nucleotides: TGTGCCAGCAGCTTGGAGCGGTCCGGGAGACAGCCCCAGCATTTT.

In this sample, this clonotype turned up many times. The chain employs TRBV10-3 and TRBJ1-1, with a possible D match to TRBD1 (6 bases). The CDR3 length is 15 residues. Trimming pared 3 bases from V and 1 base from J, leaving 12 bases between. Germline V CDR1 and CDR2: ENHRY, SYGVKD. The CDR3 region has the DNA TGTGCCATCAGTGACTACAGGGTATCGAACACTGAAGCTTTCTTT. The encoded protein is CAISDYRVSNTEAFF.

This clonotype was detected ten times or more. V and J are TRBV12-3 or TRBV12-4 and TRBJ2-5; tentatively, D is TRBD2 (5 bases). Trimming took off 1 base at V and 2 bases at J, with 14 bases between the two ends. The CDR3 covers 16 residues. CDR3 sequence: CASSLGTPGGQETQYF. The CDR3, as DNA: TGTGCCAGCAGTTTAGGGACTCCGGGTGGTCAAGAGACCCAGTACTTC.

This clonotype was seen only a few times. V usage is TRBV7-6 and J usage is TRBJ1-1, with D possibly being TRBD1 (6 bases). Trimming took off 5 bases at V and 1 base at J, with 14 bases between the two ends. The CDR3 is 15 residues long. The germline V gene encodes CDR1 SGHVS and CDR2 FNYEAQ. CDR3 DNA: TGTGCCAGCAGCCCAAGGGGGGAGGCGAACACTGAAGCTTTCTTT. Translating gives CASSPRGEANTEAFF.

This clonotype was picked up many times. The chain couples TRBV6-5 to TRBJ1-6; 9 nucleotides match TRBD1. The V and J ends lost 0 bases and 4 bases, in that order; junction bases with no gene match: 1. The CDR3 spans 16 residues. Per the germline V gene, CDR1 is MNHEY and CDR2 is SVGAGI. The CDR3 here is CASSYSGQGYNSPLHF. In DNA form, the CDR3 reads TGTGCCAGCAGTTACTCGGGACAGGGTTATAATTCACCCCTCCACTTT.

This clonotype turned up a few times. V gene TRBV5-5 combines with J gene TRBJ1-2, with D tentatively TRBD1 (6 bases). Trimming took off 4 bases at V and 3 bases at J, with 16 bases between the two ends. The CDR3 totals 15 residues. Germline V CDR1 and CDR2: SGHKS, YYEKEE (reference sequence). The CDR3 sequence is CASSTLGGLDYGYTF. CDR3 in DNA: TGTGCCAGCAGCACCCTGGGGGGCCTAGACTATGGCTACACCTTC.

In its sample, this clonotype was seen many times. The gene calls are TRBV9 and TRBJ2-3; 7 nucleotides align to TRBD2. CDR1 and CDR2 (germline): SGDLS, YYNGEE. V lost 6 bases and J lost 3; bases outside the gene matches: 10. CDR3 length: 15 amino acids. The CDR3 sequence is CASTHREGSTDTQYF. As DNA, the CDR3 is TGTGCCAGCACTCATAGGGAGGGGAGTACAGATACGCAGTATTTT.

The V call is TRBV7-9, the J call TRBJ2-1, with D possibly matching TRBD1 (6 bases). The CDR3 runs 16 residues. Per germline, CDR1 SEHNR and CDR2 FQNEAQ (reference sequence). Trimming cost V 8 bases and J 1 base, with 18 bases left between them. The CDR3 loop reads CASSKTTGMSYNEQFF. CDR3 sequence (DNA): TGTGCCAGCTCTAAAACCACAGGGATGTCCTACAATGAGCAGTTCTTC.

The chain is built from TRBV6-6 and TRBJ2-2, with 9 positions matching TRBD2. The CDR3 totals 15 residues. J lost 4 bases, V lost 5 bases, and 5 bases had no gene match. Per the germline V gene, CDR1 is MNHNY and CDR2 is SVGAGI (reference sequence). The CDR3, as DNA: TGTGCCAGCAGTCGCGGGGGGGTTGGCACCGGGGAGCTGTTTTTT. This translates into CASSRGGVGTGELFF.

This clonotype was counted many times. CDR3 sequence (DNA): TGTGCCAGCAGCCTCAAATCCCCGGGGGAGGTGGATACGCAGTATTTT. This encodes CASSLKSPGEVDTQYF. The chain employs TRBV3-1 and TRBJ2-3, with D perhaps matching TRBD2 (6 bases). The length of the CDR3 is 16 residues. Germline CDR1 LGHDT, CDR2 YNNKEL (reference sequence). Trimming left V 4 bases short and J 6 bases short, with 20 bases between.

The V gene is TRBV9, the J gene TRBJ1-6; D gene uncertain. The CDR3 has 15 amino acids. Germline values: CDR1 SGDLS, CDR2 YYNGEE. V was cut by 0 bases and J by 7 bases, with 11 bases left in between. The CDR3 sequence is CASSVDPQKNSPLHF. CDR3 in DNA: TGTGCCAGCAGCGTAGACCCACAGAAAAATTCACCCCTCCACTTT.

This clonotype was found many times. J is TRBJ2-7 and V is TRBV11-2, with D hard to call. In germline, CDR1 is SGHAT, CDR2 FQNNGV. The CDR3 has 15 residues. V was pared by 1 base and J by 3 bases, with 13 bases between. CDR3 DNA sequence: TGTGCCAGCAGCTTAGGTTTCCAGGTATTCTACGAGCAGTACTTC. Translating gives CASSLGFQVFYEQYF.

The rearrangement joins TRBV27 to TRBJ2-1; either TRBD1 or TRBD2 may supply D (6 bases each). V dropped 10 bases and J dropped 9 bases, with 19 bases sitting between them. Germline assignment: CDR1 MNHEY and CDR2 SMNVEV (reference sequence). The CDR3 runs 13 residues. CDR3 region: CATLPRGPSEQFF. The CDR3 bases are TGTGCCACCCTCCCCCGGGGGCCATCTGAGCAGTTCTTC.

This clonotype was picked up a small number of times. The CDR3 region is CASSPGTRDYEQYF. The CDR3 nucleotides are TGTGCCAGCAGTCCCGGGACTAGAGACTACGAGCAGTACTTC. The chain combines TRBV6-5 with TRBJ2-7; 8 nucleotides match TRBD2. This CDR3 is 14 amino acids long. V was clipped by 5 bases and J by 3 bases; unmatched bases: 6. Germline V gives CDR1 MNHEY, CDR2 SVGAGI.

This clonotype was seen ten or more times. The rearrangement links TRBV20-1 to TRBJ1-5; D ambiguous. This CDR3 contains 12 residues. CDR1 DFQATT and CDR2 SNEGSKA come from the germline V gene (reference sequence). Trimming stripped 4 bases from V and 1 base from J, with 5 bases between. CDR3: CSATDSNQPQHF. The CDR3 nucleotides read TGCAGTGCTACGGACAGCAATCAGCCCCAGCATTTT.